This TCR beta chain was identified during a study of blood T cell repertoires in COVID-19. Overall study: Specimens from acute and convalescent COVID-19 originated in the United States, Italy and Spain. The cDNA or gDNA used as material had been derived from T cells, B-cell-depleted T cells, or PBMCs.

In the original processing: Quantification of nucleated cells was approximated via reference gene primer amplification. Assay used: immunoSEQ multiplex PCR; TCRdb lists only in-frame clones, some missing. That table is the source of V, J and clone size, and D and trimming were worked out from the DNA. The sample holds some 330,000 clones; around nine tenths are singletons and the top ten take under 5%. The germline V gene encodes CDR1 MDHEN and CDR2 SYDVKM. Trimming shortened V by 6 bases and J by 1 base, and 5 bases separated the two germline ends. The CDR3 length is 12 residues. Sequencing input: peripheral blood. The genes are TRBV28 and TRBJ2-3; D gene ambiguous. The receptor was isolated from a woman in her forties or fifties with active or convalescent COVID-19. The CDR3 reads CASSQGTDTQYF. In DNA form, the CDR3 reads TGTGCCAGCAGCCAGGGCACAGATACGCAGTATTTT.